Following are 32 T cell receptor beta chains from one sample sequenced in a study of Graves' ophthalmopathy and Graves' hyperthyroidism. Amplified material comprised TCR beta CDR3 regions derived from RNA transcripts. Amplification began with first-round RT-PCR using HTBI primers, then second-round multiplex PCR was performed. TCRdb processed the multiplex PCR reads anew with MiXCR; each CDR3 protein has one entry. The repertoire holds over a million distinct CDR3 sequences, about 36% seen once, with around 10% in the top ten. Source material: peripheral blood or thyroid tissue (not recorded which). These receptors were taken from an adult man with Graves' hyperthyroidism.

This chain links TRBV2 with TRBJ1-5; 8 bases align to TRBD1. CDR1 is SNHLY, CDR2 FYNNEI, per germline. CDR3 length: 14 residues. Trimming took 5 bases from V and 5 from J; bases not matched to a gene: 5. The CDR3 is CASSRTGSDQPQHF. CDR3 bases: TGTGCCAGCAGTAGGACAGGGTCAGATCAGCCCCAGCATTTT.

CDR3 sequence: CAAFRTRGTYEQYF. The DNA of the CDR3 is TGTGCTGCCTTTAGGACTAGAGGAACCTACGAGCAGTACTTC. The chain carries TRBV25-1 and TRBJ2-7, with 7 bases matching TRBD2. Looked up from germline, CDR1 is MGHDK and CDR2 is SYGVNS. The CDR3 has 14 residues.

The chain recombines TRBV2 with TRBJ2-2; possible D gene TRBD2, 7 bases. The CDR3 is 17 amino acids. Trimming cost V 4 bases and J 4 bases, with 19 bases left between them. The germline CDR1 and CDR2 sequences are SNHLY and FYNNEI. In DNA, the CDR3 is TGTGCCAGCAGTGGCGGGGTGGGGGGGCCACGCACCGGGGAGCTGTTTTTT. Encoded protein: CASSGGVGGPRTGELFF.

This clonotype has at least ten counts. The rearrangement joins TRBV20-1 to TRBJ1-2, with D possibly matching TRBD1 (6 bases). V dropped 5 bases and J dropped 6 bases, with 19 bases sitting between them. CDR3 length: 14 residues. The germline CDR1 and CDR2 sequences are DFQATT and SNEGSKA (reference sequence). The CDR3 protein is CSAGAGGGGDGYTF. The CDR3 DNA reads as TGCAGTGCTGGAGCCGGCGGGGGGGGCGATGGCTACACCTTC.

This clonotype came up many times. The chain uses TRBV5-6 and TRBJ2-5; D is unresolved. This CDR3 is 13 amino acids long. V was clipped by 3 bases and J by 0 bases, with 6 bases between them. CDR1 is SGHDT, CDR2 YYEEEE, per germline. Here the CDR3 DNA reads TGTGCCAGCAGCTACTTGTACCAAGAGACCCAGTACTTC. Protein product: CASSYLYQETQYF. The full variable domain, in which reference TRBV5-6 and TRBJ2-5 provide the parts outside the CDR3, is DAGVTQSPTHLIKTRGQQVTLRCSPKSGHDTVSWYQQALGQGPQFIFQYYEEEERQRGNFPDRFSGHQFPNYSSELNVNALLLGDSALYLCASSYLYQETQYFGPGTRLLVL.

This clonotype appeared a few times. The chain employs TRBV12-3 or TRBV12-4 and TRBJ1-5; D remains unclear. CDR3 size: 15 residues. V lost 5 bases, J lost 4 bases, and 15 bases lay in between. Here the CDR3 reads CASSPPLERNQPQHF. CDR3 nucleotides: TGTGCCAGCAGTCCCCCCCTAGAACGAAATCAGCCCCAGCATTTT.

Concerning this clonotype: The junction and the germline gene differ at one end; a read error may be behind it. The rearrangement joins TRBV7-2 to TRBJ2-5; D gene ambiguous. The CDR3 has 13 residues. Germline CDR1 reads SGHTA; CDR2 reads FQGNSA. CDR3 residues: CASSPSPIEAQYF. The CDR3 DNA reads as TGTGCCAGCAGCCCATCGCCCATAGAGGCCCAGTACTTC.

The chain couples TRBV29-1 to TRBJ2-6; 11 nucleotides match TRBD1. J lost 0 bases, V lost 0 bases, and 4 bases had no gene match. CDR3 length: 18 residues. Germline V gene lookup returns CDR1 SQVTM and CDR2 ANQGSEA. CDR3 protein: CSVEDRGTGGSGANVLTF. The CDR3 DNA reads as TGCAGCGTTGAAGATCGCGGGACAGGGGGCTCTGGGGCCAACGTCCTGACTTTC.

This clonotype came up many times. J is TRBJ1-1 and V is TRBV9, with D possibly being TRBD1 (6 bases). From germline, CDR1 is SGDLS and CDR2 YYNGEE. The CDR3 covers 15 residues. Trimming cost V 3 bases and J 1 base, with 13 bases left between them. DNA of the CDR3: TGTGCCAGCAGCGCCAACGGACAGCCGAACACTGAAGCTTTCTTT. This encodes CASSANGQPNTEAFF.

Comment on this clonotype: The conserved closing phenylalanine or tryptophan is absent in this CDR3, likely reflecting a read error. The DNA is left out, because the CDR3 cannot be placed on it with certainty; the CDR3 is given as TCRdb lists it. V gene TRBV20-1 combines with J gene TRBJ1-4; the table assigns TRBD1, which was not confirmed against the DNA. Germline CDR1 reads DFQATT; CDR2 reads SNEGSKA (reference sequence). Termini included, the CDR3 measures 9 amino acids. CDR3 sequence reads: CSATGDTNY.

J is TRBJ1-2 and V is TRBV6-1; D may be TRBD1 (5 bases). This CDR3 contains 13 residues. Trimming left V 8 bases short and J 4 bases short, with 14 bases between. Germline CDR1 reads MNHNS; CDR2 reads SASEGT. DNA for the CDR3: TGTGCCAGCTCTGGGGGTTACCTCTATGGCTACACCTTC. It translates to CASSGGYLYGYTF.

This clonotype was observed a few times. This sequence joins TRBV7-2 and TRBJ2-7; 8 bases line up with TRBD2. V dropped 5 bases and J dropped 6; count of bases not matched to a gene: 12. Looked up from germline, CDR1 is SGHTA and CDR2 is FQGNSA. This CDR3 has 15 amino acids. The CDR3 nucleotides read TGTGCCAGCAGCCCCCCCGGGAGGGGCTCGTTCGAGCAGTACTTC. The encoded protein is CASSPPGRGSFEQYF.

At least ten counts were recorded for this clonotype. The chain carries TRBV10-2 and TRBJ1-6, with 9 bases lining up with TRBD1. V lost 2 bases and J lost 7; bases outside the gene matches: 3. This CDR3 is built from 15 residues. Germline V gives CDR1 WSHSY, CDR2 SAAADI. The DNA for the CDR3 is TGCGCCAGCAGTGAGGCGACAGGGGGAAATTCACCCCTCCACTTT. This encodes CASSEATGGNSPLHF.

The V gene is TRBV4-3, the J gene TRBJ2-7; the match to TRBD1 covers 8 bases. There are 14 residues in the CDR3. Germline values: CDR1 LGHNA, CDR2 YSLEER. V lost 0 bases and J lost 5; bases outside the gene matches: 3. The CDR3 DNA reads TGCGCCAGCAGCCAAGAGACAGGGGTTAACGAGCAGTACTTC. As protein: CASSQETGVNEQYF.

The chain has TRBV12-3 or TRBV12-4 and TRBJ2-7; TRBD2 matches at 7 bases. The length of the CDR3 is 15 residues. V was pared by 3 bases and J by 1 base, with 6 bases of the junction left unmatched. CDR3 sequence (DNA): TGTGCCAGCAGTTTTCGGCGGGGGACGTCCTACGAGCAGTACTTC. Residues: CASSFRRGTSYEQYF.

About this clonotype: Sequence at one end of the junction differs from germline and may be a read error. This sequence joins TRBV10-3 and TRBJ1-2; possible D gene TRBD1, 6 bases. Germline V CDR1 and CDR2: ENHRY, SYGVKD. The CDR3 covers 18 residues. CDR3 loop: CASSYRVGFDSFNYGYTF. CDR3 DNA sequence: TGTGCCAGCAGTTACAGGGTCGGGTTCGACAGTTTTAACTATGGCTACACCTTC.

This clonotype occurred many times. The rearrangement links TRBV3-1 to TRBJ2-7, with D uncertain. Trimming left V 4 bases short and J 0 bases short, with 13 bases between. Germline values: CDR1 LGHDT, CDR2 YNNKEL (reference sequence). The CDR3 sequence is 15 residues long. The chain's CDR3 is CASSPATSSSYEQYF. The CDR3, as DNA: TGTGCCAGCAGCCCAGCCACTTCCTCCTCCTACGAGCAGTACTTC.

This clonotype was counted at least ten times. The CDR3 DNA sequence: TGTGCCAGCAGTCCTACAGGGGGCGCCTCCTATGGCTACACCTTC. It translates to CASSPTGGASYGYTF. The V gene is TRBV7-2, the J gene TRBJ1-2; 9 bases agree with TRBD1. Germline trimming cut 6 bases from V and 4 bases from J; bases unmatched to any gene: 9. The CDR3 is 15 residues long. Germline V lookup: CDR1 SGHTA, CDR2 FQGNSA.

This chain connects TRBV29-1 to TRBJ2-5; D not certain. Trimming removed 4 bases from V and 7 bases from J, with 13 bases in between. Per germline, CDR1 SQVTM and CDR2 ANQGSEA. CDR3 length: 12 residues. Here the CDR3 reads CSVALVGSTQYF. The DNA of the CDR3 is TGCAGCGTTGCCCTCGTGGGGTCGACCCAGTACTTC.

This clonotype was counted ten times or more. The gene calls are TRBV6-5 and TRBJ2-7; D may match TRBD1 or TRBD2 (5 bases each). The CDR3 runs to 13 residues. Deletions cut 8 bases from V and 4 bases from J, with 15 bases between. CDR1 and CDR2 (germline): MNHEY, SVGAGI. The CDR3 protein is CASRDPLSYEQYF. Here the CDR3 DNA reads TGTGCCAGCCGGGACCCCCTCTCTTACGAGCAGTACTTC.

This clonotype has just a few counts. V and J are TRBV9 and TRBJ2-2, with 9 bases lining up with TRBD2. Trimming took 0 bases from V and 1 from J; bases not matched to a gene: 10. Germline CDR1 SGDLS, CDR2 YYNGEE. The CDR3 is made up of 19 amino acids. CDR3 sequence: CASSVAGLAGLGNTGELFF. The CDR3 nucleotides read TGTGCCAGCAGCGTAGCTGGGCTAGCGGGATTGGGGAACACCGGGGAGCTGTTTTTT.

This chain uses TRBV9 with TRBJ1-1; maybe TRBD1 (6 bases). Germline lookup yields CDR1 SGDLS and CDR2 YYNGEE. This CDR3 has 14 residues. V dropped 0 bases and J dropped 6 bases, with 12 bases sitting between them. CDR3 DNA sequence: TGTGCCAGCAGCGTAGAGCCAGGGGTGCCTGAAGCTTTCTTT. It codes for CASSVEPGVPEAFF.

The sample holds many counts of this clonotype. The V call is TRBV12-3 or TRBV12-4, the J call TRBJ2-7, with D hard to call. With 4 bases removed from V and 2 bases from J, the gap between germline ends came to 9 bases. The CDR3 is 13 residues long. Written as DNA, the CDR3 is TGTGCCAGCAGTTCGACCCTGCCCTACGAGCAGTACTTC. It codes for CASSSTLPYEQYF.

In its sample, this clonotype was seen many times. The V and J genes are TRBV29-1 and TRBJ1-1; D is ambiguous. Germline loops: CDR1 SQVTM, CDR2 ANQGSEA. The CDR3 has 13 amino acids. Trimming removed 5 bases from V and 0 bases from J, with 10 bases in between. In DNA form, the CDR3 reads TGCAGCGTTCTGTGGCAGATGAACACTGAAGCTTTCTTT. Its translation: CSVLWQMNTEAFF.

This clonotype was counted at least ten times. This chain joins TRBV2 and TRBJ2-7; D is undetermined. V lost 3 bases and J lost 2, with 11 bases in between. The germline V gene has CDR1 SNHLY and CDR2 FYNNEI. The CDR3 runs 14 residues. The CDR3 DNA follows: TGTGCCAGCAGTGAGCAGCAGAATACCTACGAGCAGTACTTC. Amino acid sequence: CASSEQQNTYEQYF.

The chain has TRBV2 and TRBJ2-6, with a weak D call TRBD2 (7 bases). V was trimmed by 9 bases and J by 3 bases, leaving 18 bases between them. Germline-derived CDR1 and CDR2 are SNHLY and FYNNEI. This CDR3 is built from 16 residues. CDR3 sequence: CASGGGADYGANVLTF. CDR3 bases: TGTGCCAGTGGGGGGGGCGCGGACTATGGGGCCAACGTCCTGACTTTC.

This clonotype was observed at least ten times. V and J are TRBV15 and TRBJ2-2, with 10 bases lining up with TRBD2. V trimming: 3 bases; J trimming: 1 base; junction bases outside the gene matches: 5. The CDR3 runs 17 residues. CDR1 is LNHNV, CDR2 YYDKDF, per germline (reference sequence). CDR3 region: CATSSESGRGNTGELFF. As DNA, the CDR3 is TGTGCCACCAGCAGCGAGAGCGGGAGGGGGAACACCGGGGAGCTGTTTTTT.

Comments on this clonotype: One base away lies a much larger clone, so this may be a sequencing read error. V usage is TRBV11-2 and J usage is TRBJ2-5; 14 nucleotides line up with TRBD2. CDR1 is SGHAT, CDR2 FQNNGV, per germline. V lost 6 bases to trimming and J lost 3 bases; unmatched junction nucleotides: 0. CDR3 length equals 14 residues. Here the CDR3 DNA reads TGTGCCAGCAGGGGACTAGCGGGGGAAGAGACCCAGTACTTC. Translation gives CASRGLAGEETQYF. The complete variable domain, with remaining parts taken from reference TRBV11-2 and TRBJ2-5, reads EAGVAQSPRYKIIEKRQSVAFWCNPISGHATLYWYQQILGQGPKLLIQFQNNGVVDDSQLPKDRFSAERLKGVDSTLKIQPAKLEDSAVYLCASRGLAGEETQYFGPGTRLLVL.

The rearrangement links TRBV7-3 to TRBJ2-2; no clear D. CDR1 is SGHTA and CDR2 is FQGTGA in the germline V gene. CDR3 size: 13 residues. Trimming took 2 bases from V and 7 from J, leaving 8 bases between them. This CDR3 is CASSLEAVGELFF. CDR3 nucleotide sequence: TGTGCCAGCAGCTTAGAGGCGGTCGGGGAGCTGTTTTTT.

The chain combines TRBV10-3 with TRBJ2-2, with D hard to call. CDR3 size: 13 residues. V lost 10 bases, J lost 4 bases, and 13 bases lay in between. Germline CDR1 ENHRY, CDR2 SYGVKD. The CDR3 DNA sequence: TGTGCCACTAAAAGGACGGCCACCGGGGAGCTGTTTTTT. This gives the protein CATKRTATGELFF.

This clonotype was picked up a small number of times. The V call is TRBV9, the J call TRBJ2-2; unclear D gene. There are 14 residues in the CDR3. Germline CDR1 and CDR2: SGDLS and YYNGEE. Trimming shortened V by 2 bases and J by 7 bases, and 12 bases separated the two germline ends. The DNA for the CDR3 is TGTGCCAGCAGCGTGGGGATACCCAGCGGGGAGCTGTTTTTT. The encoded protein is CASSVGIPSGELFF.

At least ten counts were recorded for this clonotype. The chain has TRBV29-1 and TRBJ1-2, with D hard to call. V dropped 7 bases and J dropped 2 bases, with 8 bases sitting between them. Germline CDR1 is SQVTM and CDR2 is ANQGSEA. This CDR3 is 11 amino acids long. CDR3 nucleotides: TGCAGCGCTGGATCAAACTATGGCTACACCTTC. Amino acid sequence: CSAGSNYGYTF.